The 31 T cell receptor beta chains listed next were all sequenced from one sample in a study of cytomegalovirus exposure and HLA in healthy donors. Using immunoSEQ multiplex PCR, the repertoire was profiled, and TCRdb retains in-frame clones only, with some absent. Altogether about 120,000 clones are present, about 85% being singletons, with the ten largest covering roughly 2%. Sequenced material: PBMCs. These receptors were taken from a woman in her thirties in good health and CMV-seronegative.

This chain uses TRBV9 with TRBJ2-5; 8 nucleotides agree with TRBD1. The V segment lost 0 bases and the J segment 0 bases; nucleotides outside the gene matches: 1. Germline V lookup: CDR1 SGDLS, CDR2 YYNGEE. The CDR3 totals 15 residues. CDR3 sequence reads: CASSVGTGNQETQYF. CDR3 sequence (DNA): TGTGCCAGCAGCGTAGGGACAGGGAACCAAGAGACCCAGTACTTC.

The V call is TRBV7-9, the J call TRBJ1-4; 8 nucleotides align to TRBD1. This CDR3 has 14 residues. V was pared by 5 bases and J by 8 bases, with 7 bases of the junction left unmatched. Germline V gene data show CDR1 as SEHNR and CDR2 as FQNEAQ (reference sequence). CDR3 region: CASSPGGAQEKLFF. Here the CDR3 DNA reads TGTGCCAGCAGCCCAGGGGGCGCCCAAGAAAAACTGTTTTTT.

This clone was counted ten times or more. The chain joins TRBV13 to TRBJ2-7, with D possibly being TRBD1 (5 bases). The CDR3 runs to 12 residues. V was clipped by 4 bases and J by 3 bases, with 7 bases between them. Per the germline V gene, CDR1 is PRHDT and CDR2 is FYEKMQ (reference sequence). The CDR3 loop is CASSSTDYEQYF. The CDR3 coding sequence is TGTGCCAGCAGCTCGACAGACTACGAGCAGTACTTC.

The V gene is TRBV29-1, the J gene TRBJ1-2; weak D call: TRBD1 (5 bases). V was trimmed by 6 bases and J by 2 bases, leaving 13 bases between them. Germline CDR1 is SQVTM and CDR2 is ANQGSEA. This CDR3 is 13 amino acids long. The CDR3 region has the DNA TGCAGCGTCGGGGGTGGAGAGAACTATGGCTACACCTTC. Protein: CSVGGGENYGYTF.

This clone was detected once. The chain employs TRBV4-3 and TRBJ2-6; D remains unclear. Trimming took off 0 bases at V and 2 bases at J, with 8 bases between the two ends. This CDR3 is built from 16 residues. The germline V gene has CDR1 LGHNA and CDR2 YSLEER. The CDR3 here is CASSQDFLTGANVLTF. DNA for the CDR3: TGCGCCAGCAGCCAAGATTTTTTAACTGGGGCCAACGTCCTGACTTTC.

This chain joins TRBV6-5 and TRBJ1-2; 10 bases line up with TRBD1. The CDR3 is made up of 16 amino acids. With V trimmed by 0 bases and J by 9 bases, 10 bases remained unmatched. Germline CDR1 is MNHEY and CDR2 is SVGAGI. Here the CDR3 DNA reads TGTGCCAGCAGTTACTCACGGACAGGGGGTTTGAGAAGCTACACCTTC. Translation gives CASSYSRTGGLRSYTF.

In its sample, this clone was seen a few times. The rearrangement joins TRBV6-4 to TRBJ1-6; D remains unclear. Germline CDR1 reads MRHNA; CDR2 reads SNTAGT. V was shortened by 0 bases and J by 7 bases, with 4 bases between the two germline ends. This CDR3 is 13 amino acids long. Here the CDR3 reads CASSDSTNSPLHF. As DNA, the CDR3 is TGTGCCAGCAGTGACTCGACAAATTCACCCCTCCACTTT.

The gene calls are TRBV7-8 and TRBJ1-2; 7 bases line up with TRBD1. The V gene end was trimmed by 5 bases and the J gene end by 0 bases; junction bases not matched to a gene: 6. CDR1 and CDR2 (germline): SGHVS, FQNEAQ. The CDR3 is 15 amino acids. The CDR3 loop is CASSPRDSSNYGYTF. CDR3 DNA sequence: TGTGCCAGCAGCCCCAGGGACAGTTCTAACTATGGCTACACCTTC.

The chain is built from TRBV5-5 and TRBJ1-6; D not resolved. From germline, CDR1 is SGHKS and CDR2 YYEKEE (reference sequence). The CDR3 is 15 residues long. V lost 2 bases and J 6 bases, leaving 12 bases between the germline ends. CDR3 nucleotides: TGTGCCAGCAGCTTAGGATTCTCGGGTAATTCACCCCTCCACTTT. It yields the protein CASSLGFSGNSPLHF.

V and J are TRBV7-8 and TRBJ1-1; D is possibly TRBD1 (5 bases). The germline V gene has CDR1 SGHVS and CDR2 FQNEAQ. The CDR3 length is 13 residues. Trimming pared 5 bases from V and 5 bases from J, leaving 12 bases between. The CDR3 nucleotides read TGTGCCAGCAGCCAGGGACTGGGTACTGAAGCTTTCTTT. Its translation is CASSQGLGTEAFF.

The chain links TRBV7-2 to TRBJ2-7; TRBD2 might be the D (5 bases). The CDR3 spans 14 residues. Deletions cut 4 bases from V and 0 bases from J, with 10 bases between. The germline gives CDR1 SGHTA, CDR2 FQGNSA. CDR3 nucleotides: TGTGCCAGCAGCTACGAGGGCAGCTCCTACGAGCAGTACTTC. This translates into CASSYEGSSYEQYF.

The V call is TRBV18, the J call TRBJ1-4, with a possible D match to TRBD1 (6 bases). Germline assignment: CDR1 KGHSH and CDR2 LQKENI. The CDR3 sequence is 15 residues long. V was trimmed by 2 bases and J by 7 bases, leaving 14 bases between them. This CDR3 is CASSPGQGKGEKLFF. CDR3 bases: TGTGCCAGCTCACCAGGCCAGGGGAAGGGTGAAAAACTGTTTTTT.

The rearrangement uses TRBV5-6 and TRBJ2-3; a weak D match, TRBD2 (7 bases). This CDR3 has 14 amino acids. Trimming stripped 1 base from V and 5 bases from J, with 11 bases between. The germline V gene encodes CDR1 SGHDT and CDR2 YYEEEE. This CDR3 is CASSLRGAGDTQYF. CDR3 nucleotide sequence: TGTGCCAGCAGCTTGCGGGGGGCCGGAGATACGCAGTATTTT.

This chain links TRBV7-8 with TRBJ2-2, with 9 bases that match TRBD1. Trimming cost V 4 bases and J 8 bases; bases outside gene matches: 5. This CDR3 is 14 amino acids long. Germline V gives CDR1 SGHVS, CDR2 FQNEAQ. The CDR3 loop reads CASSYDRGTGELFF. The CDR3 region has the DNA TGTGCCAGCAGCTACGACAGGGGGACTGGGGAGCTGTTTTTT.

The chain combines TRBV10-2 with TRBJ2-7, with 9 bases that match TRBD2. Germline assignment: CDR1 WSHSY and CDR2 SAAADI. The CDR3 has 15 amino acids. V lost 6 bases and J lost 3; bases outside the gene matches: 9. The CDR3 coding sequence is TGCGCCAGCAGATTCCTAGCGGGGATCTTCTACGAGCAGTACTTC. This translates into CASRFLAGIFYEQYF.

The V and J genes are TRBV29-1 and TRBJ1-1; D possibly corresponds to TRBD1 (6 bases). This CDR3 region has 14 residues. Germline assignment: CDR1 SQVTM and CDR2 ANQGSEA. V was clipped by 1 base and J by 4 bases, with 13 bases between them. CDR3 bases: TGCAGCGTTGAAGTAGGGGGTGTGGGCACTGAAGCTTTCTTT. It translates to CSVEVGGVGTEAFF.

About this clone: The same CDR3 can be traced to other DNA sequences in this sample. The rearrangement joins TRBV7-9 to TRBJ2-5, with TRBD2 identical over 10 bases. Germline trimming cut 5 bases from V and 5 bases from J; bases unmatched to any gene: 8. There are 15 residues in the CDR3. Looked up from germline, CDR1 is SEHNR and CDR2 is FQNEAQ (reference sequence). The CDR3 loop reads CASSPPSGGAETQYF. In DNA form, the CDR3 reads TGTGCCAGCAGCCCACCGAGCGGGGGGGCGGAGACCCAGTACTTC.

The chain couples TRBV19 to TRBJ2-3, with 7 nucleotides matching TRBD2. J gave up 4 bases and V 6 bases, and 10 bases lay outside the gene matches. This CDR3 contains 15 residues. CDR1 is LNHDA and CDR2 is SQIVND in the germline V gene (reference sequence). The CDR3 here is CASRRTSGVPDTQYF. CDR3 sequence (DNA): TGTGCCAGTAGACGAACCAGCGGGGTCCCAGATACGCAGTATTTT.

The genes are TRBV2 and TRBJ2-2; maybe TRBD2 (7 bases). Trimming took 6 bases from V and 4 from J, leaving 15 bases between them. The CDR3 has 15 amino acids. Germline V gives CDR1 SNHLY, CDR2 FYNNEI. CDR3 nucleotides: TGTGCCAGCAGCCGACTAGCCAGGGGCACCGGGGAGCTGTTTTTT. Translation gives CASSRLARGTGELFF.

This clone was found a few times. V is TRBV27 and J is TRBJ2-7; a possible D gene is TRBD1 (6 bases). CDR1 is MNHEY and CDR2 is SMNVEV in the germline V gene (reference sequence). Trimming cost V 6 bases and J 6 bases, with 18 bases left between them. CDR3 length: 14 residues. This chain's CDR3 is CASSPTGHSGEQYF. DNA of the CDR3: TGTGCCAGCAGCCCGACAGGCCACTCGGGCGAGCAGTACTTC.

CDR3 DNA sequence: TGTGCCAGCAACGGACAGGGGGCGAACACCGGGGAGCTGTTTTTT. This encodes CASNGQGANTGELFF. The V gene is TRBV7-9, the J gene TRBJ2-2; 10 bases are a match to TRBD1. The CDR3 loop spans 15 amino acids. Losses at the gene ends were 7 bases for V and 0 bases for J; bases not matched to a gene: 2. Germline loops: CDR1 SEHNR, CDR2 FQNEAQ (reference sequence).

V is TRBV9 and J is TRBJ2-6; TRBD1 agrees at 8 bases. From germline, CDR1 is SGDLS and CDR2 YYNGEE. V gave up 0 bases and J gave up 4 bases; unmatched junction bases: 12. There are 19 residues in the CDR3. The CDR3 coding sequence is TGTGCCAGCAGCGTAGGGGTAGTCAGGGGGCGGGCCGGGGCCAACGTCCTGACTTTC. Translating it yields CASSVGVVRGRAGANVLTF.

The CDR3 here is CASSGTSTYEQYF. DNA for the CDR3: TGTGCCAGCAGCGGGACTTCTACTTACGAGCAGTACTTC. V usage is TRBV28 and J usage is TRBJ2-7, with D perhaps matching TRBD2 (6 bases). The CDR3 spans 13 residues. The germline gives CDR1 MDHEN, CDR2 SYDVKM. The germline V and J ends were trimmed by 6 bases and 4 bases, with 13 bases remaining between them.

The V gene is TRBV19, the J gene TRBJ1-6; 7 nucleotides align to TRBD1. The junction had 4 bases not matched to a gene; V was cut back by 2 bases and J by 9 bases. Germline V gene data show CDR1 as LNHDA and CDR2 as SQIVND (reference sequence). The CDR3 is 14 residues long. The CDR3 is CASSIQGVVSPLHF. CDR3 nucleotides: TGTGCCAGTAGTATACAGGGGGTTGTTTCACCCCTCCACTTT. Supplemented by reference TRBV19 and TRBJ1-6, the full variable domain reads DGGITQSPKYLFRKEGQNVTLSCEQNLNHDAMYWYRQDPGQGLRLIYYSQIVNDFQKGDIAEGYSVSREKKESFPLTVTSAQKNPTAFYLCASSIQGVVSPLHFGNGTRLTVT.

In this sample, this clone turned up a few times. The chain couples TRBV7-9 to TRBJ1-6; TRBD1 agrees at 8 bases. CDR3 size: 13 residues. Losses at the gene ends were 9 bases for V and 7 bases for J; bases not matched to a gene: 5. Per the germline V gene, CDR1 is SEHNR and CDR2 is FQNEAQ (reference sequence). The CDR3: CASSRTGNSPLHF. CDR3 nucleotide sequence: TGTGCCAGTTCCAGGACAGGGAATTCACCCCTCCACTTT. The full variable domain, completed using reference TRBV7-9 and TRBJ1-6, is DTGVSQNPRHKITKRGQNVTFRCDPISEHNRLYWYRQTLGQGPEFLTYFQNEAQLEKSRLLSDRFSAERPKGSFSTLEIQRTEQGDSAMYLCASSRTGNSPLHFGNGTRLTVT.

The table lists this clone with a few counts. This chain uses TRBV6-5 with TRBJ1-1; D is unresolved. This CDR3 is built from 12 residues. V lost 2 bases and J 1 base, leaving 2 bases between the germline ends. Germline V gene lookup returns CDR1 MNHEY and CDR2 SVGAGI. This CDR3 reads CASSYRNTEAFF. CDR3 bases: TGTGCCAGCAGTTACCGGAACACTGAAGCTTTCTTT.

This clone showed up just a few times. The chain is built from TRBV7-9 and TRBJ2-7, with a tentative D call TRBD1 (6 bases). This CDR3 region has 14 residues. Germline values: CDR1 SEHNR, CDR2 FQNEAQ (reference sequence). Trimming removed 5 bases from V and 0 bases from J, with 11 bases in between. The CDR3 region is CASSQQGLSYEQYF. In DNA form, the CDR3 reads TGTGCCAGCAGCCAACAGGGTCTCTCCTACGAGCAGTACTTC.

The V call is TRBV30, the J call TRBJ1-5; weak D call: TRBD1 (6 bases). CDR3 length: 13 residues. V lost 3 bases and J lost 5, with 11 bases in between. The germline V gene has CDR1 GTSNPN and CDR2 SVGIG (reference sequence). The CDR3 nucleotides are TGTGCCTGGAGCGGGGGGGCCGATCAGCCCCAGCATTTT. This codes for CAWSGGADQPQHF.

The V gene is TRBV5-5, the J gene TRBJ1-4, with 10 nucleotides matching TRBD1. The length of the CDR3 is 16 residues. The ends lost 2 bases at V and 5 bases at J; junction bases unmatched: 6. CDR1 is SGHKS, CDR2 YYEKEE, per germline (reference sequence). The CDR3 DNA is TGTGCCAGCAGCTTTATGAGGGGACAGGGGAATGAAAAACTGTTTTTT. This sequence encodes CASSFMRGQGNEKLFF. Supplemented by reference TRBV5-5 and TRBJ1-4, the full variable domain reads DAGVTQSPTHLIKTRGQQVTLRCSPISGHKSVSWYQQVLGQGPQFIFQYYEKEERGRGNFPDRFSARQFPNYSSELNVNALLLGDSALYLCASSFMRGQGNEKLFFGSGTQLSVL.

The gene calls are TRBV4-1 and TRBJ2-5, with TRBD1 matching 8 bases. CDR3 size: 16 residues. The V gene's germline CDR1 is MGHRA and CDR2 YSYEKL. The ends lost 0 bases at V and 2 bases at J; junction bases unmatched: 5. The CDR3 DNA follows: TGCGCCAGCAGCCAAGATCCCGGACAGGGACAAGAGACCCAGTACTTC. As protein: CASSQDPGQGQETQYF.

The chain is built from TRBV4-1 and TRBJ1-5; D gene ambiguous. Germline V gene lookup returns CDR1 MGHRA and CDR2 YSYEKL. The ends were cut back, 0 bases at V and 4 bases at J, with 10 bases in the middle. The CDR3 spans 15 residues. The CDR3 nucleotides are TGCGCCAGCAGCCAAGAGTACAGCTTTAATCAGCCCCAGCATTTT. It codes for CASSQEYSFNQPQHF.